This TCR beta chain is drawn from a study of blood T cell repertoires in COVID-19. The CDR3 is 12 amino acids. Germline lookup yields CDR1 MDHEN and CDR2 SYDVKM. Some clones are missing from TCRdb's copy, which holds only in-frame ones; the method was immunoSEQ multiplex PCR. The sample lists roughly 49,000 clones; roughly nine tenths were seen once. The table lists this clone with a count of one. The junction and the germline gene differ at one end; a read error may be behind it. The sequenced material came from peripheral blood. This TCR was recovered from a human donor in a cohort sampled during active COVID-19. V usage is TRBV28 and J usage is TRBJ1-2, with 7 bases fitting TRBD1. The DNA of the CDR3 is TGTGCCAGCAGTTCTCACAGGGGCCCTGGGCCGTTC. Its translation is CASSSHRGPGPF.